The 16 T cell receptor beta chains presented below share a single source sample, sequenced in a study of T cells expressing NK-cell markers. TCRdb reprocessed the 5' RACE reads, keeping one entry per CDR3 protein, no DNA. The sample includes fewer than 400,000 distinct CDR3 sequences. Sequencing was carried out using blood T cells: a sorted CD56 or NKG2C T cell subset, CD4+ or CD8+ T cells, or bulk PBMC T cells (not recorded which). The receptors come from a man aged 18-70 years in good health.

This sequence joins TRBV6-1 and TRBJ1-1. CDR1 is MNHNS, CDR2 SASEGT, per germline. The CDR3 totals 14 residues. CDR3 protein: CASRAGGRITEAFF.

The chain recombines TRBV2 with TRBJ2-3; TCRdb returns TRBD1, unconfirmable since there is no DNA. From germline, CDR1 is SNHLY and CDR2 FYNNEI. This CDR3 region has 16 residues. The CDR3 protein is CASSVYGTQNTDTQYF.

The chain employs TRBV11-2 and TRBJ2-2; the TCRdb D gene call, TRBD2, has no DNA to confirm it. This CDR3 is built from 15 residues. Germline V gene lookup returns CDR1 SGHAT and CDR2 FQNNGV. The CDR3 here is CASSRWTKDTGELFF.

V gene TRBV2 combines with J gene TRBJ2-3; TCRdb outputs TRBD1, but without DNA this stays unchecked. The CDR3 consists of 15 residues. CDR1 and CDR2 from the germline V gene are SNHLY and FYNNEI. The CDR3 spells CASLLGQARTDTQYF.

The V call is TRBV12-3 or TRBV12-4, the J call TRBJ1-1; TCRdb designates TRBD1, a call that cannot be tested without DNA. The CDR3 length is 12 residues. The CDR3 sequence is CASSRTGGRAFF.

The chain uses TRBV5-6 and TRBJ2-3. Looked up from germline, CDR1 is SGHDT and CDR2 is YYEEEE. This CDR3 contains 14 residues. The CDR3 sequence: CASSSGHRTDTQYF.

V and J are TRBV28 and TRBJ1-2; TCRdb outputs TRBD1, but without DNA this stays unchecked. The CDR3 consists of 13 residues. Germline V gene data show CDR1 as MDHEN and CDR2 as SYDVKM. The CDR3 loop reads CASSLSVPGGYTF.

The chain recombines TRBV20-1 with TRBJ1-4; no DNA is available, so the TRBD1 call from TCRdb remains unchecked. Germline lookup yields CDR1 DFQATT and CDR2 SNEGSKA (reference sequence). This CDR3 has 15 amino acids. Here the CDR3 reads CSARSPRDREEKLFF.

The chain is built from TRBV2 and TRBJ2-5; the D call of TRBD2 rests on TCRdb alone, since no DNA is present to check it. Germline V gene sequence: CDR1 SNHLY, CDR2 FYNNEI. This CDR3 contains 16 residues. The CDR3 loop is CASRARLAGYQETQYF.

The V call is TRBV27, the J call TRBJ2-2; the D gene TCRdb calls, TRBD1, cannot be checked with no DNA. The germline gives CDR1 MNHEY, CDR2 SMNVEV (reference sequence). The CDR3 covers 17 residues. The CDR3: CASSLRRDRVSTGELFF.

This chain joins TRBV10-2 and TRBJ1-6; the TCRdb D gene call, TRBD1, has no DNA to confirm it. The V gene's germline CDR1 is WSHSY and CDR2 SAAADI. This CDR3 is 16 amino acids long. This chain's CDR3 is CASSKSGTGRHSPLHF.

The V and J genes are TRBV9 and TRBJ2-3. The CDR3 covers 15 residues. From germline, CDR1 is SGDLS and CDR2 YYNGEE. This chain's CDR3 is CASSAQSSRTDTQYF.

The V and J genes are TRBV3-1 and TRBJ1-3; TCRdb's D call of TRBD1 is untestable without DNA. Per germline, CDR1 LGHDT and CDR2 YNNKEL (reference sequence). There are 15 residues in the CDR3. CDR3 loop: CASSLGGSSGNTIYF. The whole variable domain, filled in from reference TRBV3-1 and TRBJ1-3, reads DTAVSQTPKYLVTQMGNDKSIKCEQNLGHDTMYWYKQDSKKFLKIMFSYNNKELIINETVPNRFSPKSPDKAHLNLHINSLELGDSAVYFCASSLGGSSGNTIYFGEGSWLTVV.

The genes are TRBV11-2 and TRBJ2-4; TCRdb gives TRBD2 as the D gene, but with no DNA this cannot be confirmed. CDR1 and CDR2 (germline): SGHAT, FQNNGV. The CDR3 spans 13 residues. CDR3: CASSTGALSIQYF. The full variable domain, with the rest looked up from reference TRBV11-2 and TRBJ2-4, is EAGVAQSPRYKIIEKRQSVAFWCNPISGHATLYWYQQILGQGPKLLIQFQNNGVVDDSQLPKDRFSAERLKGVDSTLKIQPAKLEDSAVYLCASSTGALSIQYFGAGTRLSVL.

This chain joins TRBV6-5 and TRBJ2-2. The CDR3 is 17 residues long. From germline, CDR1 is MNHEY and CDR2 SVGAGI. The CDR3 loop reads CASSYSPVGWNTGELFF.

The rearrangement links TRBV11-2 to TRBJ2-7; TCRdb designates TRBD1, a call that cannot be tested without DNA. CDR3 size: 15 residues. Germline V gene sequence: CDR1 SGHAT, CDR2 FQNNGV. CDR3 sequence: CASSSGQGSPYEQYF.